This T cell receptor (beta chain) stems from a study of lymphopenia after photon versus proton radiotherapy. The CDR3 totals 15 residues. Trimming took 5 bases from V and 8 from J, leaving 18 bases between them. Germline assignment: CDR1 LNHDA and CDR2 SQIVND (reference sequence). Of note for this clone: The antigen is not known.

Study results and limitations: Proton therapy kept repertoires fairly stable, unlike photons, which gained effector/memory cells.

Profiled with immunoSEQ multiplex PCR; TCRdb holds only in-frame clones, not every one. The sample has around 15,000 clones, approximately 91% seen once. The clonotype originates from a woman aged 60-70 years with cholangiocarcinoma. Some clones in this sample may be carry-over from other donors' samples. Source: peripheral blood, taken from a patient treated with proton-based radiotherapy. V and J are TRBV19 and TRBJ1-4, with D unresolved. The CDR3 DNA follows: TGTGCCAGTAGTCCTAAGACCGAAGGGAACGAAAAACTGTTTTTT. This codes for CASSPKTEGNEKLFF.